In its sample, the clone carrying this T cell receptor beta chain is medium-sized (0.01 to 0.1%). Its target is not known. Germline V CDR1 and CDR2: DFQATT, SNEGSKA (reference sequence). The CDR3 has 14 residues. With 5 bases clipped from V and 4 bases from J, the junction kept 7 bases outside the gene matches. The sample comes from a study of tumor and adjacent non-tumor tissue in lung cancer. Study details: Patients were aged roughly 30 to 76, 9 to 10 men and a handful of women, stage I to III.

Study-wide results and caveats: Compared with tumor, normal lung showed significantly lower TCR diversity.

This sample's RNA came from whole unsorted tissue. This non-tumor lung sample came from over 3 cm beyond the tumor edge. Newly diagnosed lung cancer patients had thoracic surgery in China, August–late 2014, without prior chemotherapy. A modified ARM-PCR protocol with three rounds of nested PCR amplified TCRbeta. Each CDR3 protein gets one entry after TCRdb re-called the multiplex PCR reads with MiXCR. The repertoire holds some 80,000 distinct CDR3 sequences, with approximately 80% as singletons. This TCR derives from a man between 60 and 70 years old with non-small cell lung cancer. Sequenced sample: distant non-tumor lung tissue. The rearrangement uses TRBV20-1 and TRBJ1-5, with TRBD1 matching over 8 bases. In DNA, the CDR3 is TGCAGTGCTCAAGCGGACAGGGCAAATCAGCCCCAGCATTTT. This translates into CSAQADRANQPQHF.